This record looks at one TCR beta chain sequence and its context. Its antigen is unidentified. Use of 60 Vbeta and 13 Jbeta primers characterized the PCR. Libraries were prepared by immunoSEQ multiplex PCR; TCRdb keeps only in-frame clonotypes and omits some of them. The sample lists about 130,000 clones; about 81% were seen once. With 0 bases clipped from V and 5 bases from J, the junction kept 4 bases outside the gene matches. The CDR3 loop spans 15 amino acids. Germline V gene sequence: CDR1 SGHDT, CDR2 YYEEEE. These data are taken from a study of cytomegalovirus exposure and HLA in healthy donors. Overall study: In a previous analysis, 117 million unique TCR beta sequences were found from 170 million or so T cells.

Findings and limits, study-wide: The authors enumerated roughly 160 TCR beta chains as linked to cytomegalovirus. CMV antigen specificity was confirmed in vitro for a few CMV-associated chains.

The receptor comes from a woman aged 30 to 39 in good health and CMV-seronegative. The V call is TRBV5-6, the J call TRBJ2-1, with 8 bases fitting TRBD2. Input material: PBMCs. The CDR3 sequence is CASSLVTSGNNEQFF. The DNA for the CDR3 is TGTGCCAGCAGCTTGGTAACTAGCGGAAACAATGAGCAGTTCTTC.